This passage covers 24 T cell receptor beta chains from one sample sequenced in a study of T-cell reconstitution after alpha-beta-depleted transplantation in children. A library of TCRbeta sequences, prepared with unique molecular identifiers, was generated. TCRdb passed the PCR reads through MiXCR, listing each CDR3 protein once. The profile covers 200,000 or so distinct CDR3 sequences, with approximately 6% appearing a single time and just over 4.5% taken by the ten largest. The sample consisted of PBMCs, taken before TCRalphabeta/CD19-depleted stem cell transplant. Receptor source: a girl in the first two years of life with combined immunodeficiency, due to receive a stem cell transplant.

This clonotype was recorded many times. The chain recombines TRBV5-1 with TRBJ1-1; 7 bases align to TRBD1. The trim removed 4 bases at V and 3 bases at J, leaving 9 bases unmatched. The length of the CDR3 is 15 residues. Germline V CDR1 and CDR2: SGHRS, YFSETQ. The CDR3 loop reads CASSGLQGSDTEAFF. In nucleotides, the CDR3 is TGCGCCAGCAGCGGACTACAGGGGTCAGACACTGAAGCTTTCTTT. The full variable domain, its missing parts supplied by reference TRBV5-1 and TRBJ1-1, is KAGVTQTPRYLIKTRGQQVTLSCSPISGHRSVSWYQQTPGQGLQFLFEYFSETQRNKGNFPGRFSGRQFSNSRSEMNVSTLELGDSALYLCASSGLQGSDTEAFFGQGTRLTVV.

Turning to this clonotype: A read error may be the cause here, since a much bigger clone is one base away. Given the absence of the conserved phenylalanine or tryptophan at the CDR3 end, a read error is likely. CDR3 DNA sequence: TGTGCCAGCAGTGAATGGGGCAGGTCACCCCTCCACTGT. This sequence encodes CASSEWGRSPLHC. The chain combines TRBV25-1 with TRBJ1-6; TRBD1 is a possible D gene (5 bases). The ends were cut back, 1 base at V and 10 bases at J, with 8 bases in the middle. This CDR3 comprises 13 residues. From germline, CDR1 is MGHDK and CDR2 SYGVNS.

Many counts were recorded for this clonotype. The chain carries TRBV4-3 and TRBJ2-1, with TRBD2 matching over 10 bases. This CDR3 contains 15 residues. V trimming: 4 bases; J trimming: 3 bases; junction bases outside the gene matches: 3. The V gene's germline CDR1 is LGHNA and CDR2 YSLEER. The CDR3 coding sequence is TGCGCCAGCAGCCCGGGACTAGCGATCTACAATGAGCAGTTCTTC. Protein sequence: CASSPGLAIYNEQFF.

This clonotype has only a few counts. The rearrangement uses TRBV12-3 or TRBV12-4 and TRBJ2-3; tentatively, D is TRBD2 (5 bases). The CDR3 totals 14 residues. The V end lost 6 bases, the J end lost 0 bases, and 10 bases lay between the germline ends. The CDR3 region has the DNA TGTGCCAGCAGCCCCCGGACTAGCACAGATACGCAGTATTTT. It translates to CASSPRTSTDTQYF.

In this sample, this clonotype turned up many times. The V gene is TRBV20-1, the J gene TRBJ2-3; 12 bases are shared with TRBD2. Germline V gives CDR1 DFQATT, CDR2 SNEGSKA (reference sequence). Germline trimming cut 8 bases from V and 4 bases from J; bases unmatched to any gene: 16. The CDR3 spans 17 residues. CDR3 in amino acids: CSPQLGLAGGIPDTQYF. The CDR3 DNA follows: TGCAGTCCCCAACTGGGGCTAGCGGGGGGGATCCCAGATACGCAGTATTTT.

The J gene is TRBJ2-7, the V gene TRBV4-3, with 14 bases that match TRBD2. Germline V lookup: CDR1 LGHNA, CDR2 YSLEER. The V segment lost 1 base and the J segment 2 bases; nucleotides outside the gene matches: 1. The CDR3 contains 16 residues. DNA for the CDR3: TGCGCCAGCAGCCAAGGACTAGCGGGAGGGCCCTACGAGCAGTACTTC. This gives the protein CASSQGLAGGPYEQYF.

This clonotype was seen a few times. The gene calls are TRBV20-1 and TRBJ2-7, with 7 bases lining up with TRBD2. J gave up 3 bases and V 6 bases, and 11 bases lay outside the gene matches. Germline V gene data show CDR1 as DFQATT and CDR2 as SNEGSKA (reference sequence). This CDR3 is built from 14 residues. The CDR3 is CSARGVSGNYEQYF. CDR3 nucleotide sequence: TGCAGTGCCCGGGGGGTTTCCGGGAACTACGAGCAGTACTTC.

This clonotype has ten or more counts. This chain links TRBV6-2 or TRBV6-3 with TRBJ2-7; 8 bases line up with TRBD1. Trimming took 6 bases from V and 6 from J; bases not matched to a gene: 4. Germline lookup yields CDR1 MNHEY and CDR2 SVGEGT. The CDR3 has 12 residues. The CDR3 coding sequence is TGTGCCAGCAGAGCCGGGACAGGCGAGCAGTACTTC. This gives the protein CASRAGTGEQYF.

V usage is TRBV20-1 and J usage is TRBJ2-7, with TRBD1 matching 7 bases. The junction had 12 bases not matched to a gene; V was cut back by 5 bases and J by 2 bases. From germline, CDR1 is DFQATT and CDR2 SNEGSKA (reference sequence). CDR3 length: 15 residues. CDR3 DNA: TGCAGTGCTCCTCTGGGCGGCAGGGGGACCTACGAGCAGTACTTC. Translating it yields CSAPLGGRGTYEQYF.

This clonotype was recorded a few times. CDR3 nucleotides: TGTGCCAGCAGCCAACCGGACGGGACAGCCTCCTACGAGCAGTACTTC. Translation: CASSQPDGTASYEQYF. The J gene is TRBJ2-7, the V gene TRBV14; 7 bases are a match to TRBD1. Germline CDR1 SGHDN, CDR2 FVKESK. The V and J ends lost 2 bases and 0 bases, in that order; junction bases with no gene match: 7. This CDR3 is 16 amino acids long.

In this sample, this clonotype turned up many times. The chain recombines TRBV4-1 with TRBJ2-1, with 13 positions matching TRBD2. Per germline, CDR1 MGHRA and CDR2 YSYEKL. The CDR3 has 19 residues. Trimming cost V 0 bases and J 0 bases; bases outside gene matches: 5. Here the CDR3 DNA reads TGCGCCAGCAGCCAAGAACTAGCGGGGGGGGTAAGCTCCTACAATGAGCAGTTCTTC. Protein: CASSQELAGGVSSYNEQFF.

This clonotype was detected ten times or more. The V call is TRBV29-1, the J call TRBJ2-2; D remains ambiguous. Germline V CDR1 and CDR2: SQVTM, ANQGSEA. V lost 7 bases, J lost 2 bases, and 8 bases lay in between. The CDR3 sequence is 12 residues long. CDR3 DNA sequence: TGCAGCGCGGCAGCTAACACCGGGGAGCTGTTTTTT. Translated, it gives CSAAANTGELFF.

This clonotype was observed many times. The genes are TRBV28 and TRBJ2-3, with D possibly TRBD2 on 6 matching bases. V lost 7 bases and J lost 2, with 16 bases in between. The CDR3 is made up of 15 amino acids. CDR1 and CDR2 from the germline V gene are MDHEN and SYDVKM. The CDR3 DNA follows: TGTGCCAGCACCCAAGGAGGGAGGTTCACAGATACGCAGTATTTT. It encodes CASTQGGRFTDTQYF.

This clonotype showed up many times. CDR3 region: CSVAAAYNEQFF. CDR3 nucleotide sequence: TGCAGCGTTGCGGCCGCTTACAATGAGCAGTTCTTC. The chain carries TRBV29-1 and TRBJ2-1; D unresolved. Looked up from germline, CDR1 is SQVTM and CDR2 is ANQGSEA. With 4 bases removed from V and 4 bases from J, the gap between germline ends came to 8 bases. The CDR3 length is 12 residues.

This clonotype was seen many times. The rearrangement links TRBV5-5 to TRBJ2-7, with 8 bases fitting TRBD2. This CDR3 is 16 amino acids long. V lost 2 bases, J lost 6 bases, and 13 bases stayed unmatched. CDR1 SGHKS and CDR2 YYEKEE come from the germline V gene (reference sequence). As DNA, the CDR3 is TGTGCCAGCAGCTTCGACGTGGGGACTAGTCTTTTCGAGCAGTACTTC. Protein sequence: CASSFDVGTSLFEQYF.

This clonotype has just one count. Being one base from a much bigger clone, this may be a read error. The conserved final phenylalanine or tryptophan is absent from the CDR3, which likely points to a read error. The rearrangement links TRBV7-3 to TRBJ2-3; 11 bases map to TRBD2. V was clipped by 0 bases and J by 3 bases; unmatched bases: 2. The CDR3 has 16 residues. CDR1 SGHTA and CDR2 FQGTGA come from the germline V gene. The CDR3 loop reads CASSLTSGGDTDTQYI. The CDR3 DNA reads TGTGCCAGCAGCTTAACTAGCGGGGGGGATACAGATACGCAGTATATT.

This clonotype appeared many times. The chain has TRBV7-2 and TRBJ2-4; no firm D call. From germline, CDR1 is SGHTA and CDR2 FQGNSA. Trimming left V 1 base short and J 1 base short, with 8 bases between. The CDR3 consists of 15 residues. CDR3 residues: CASSLEVGAKNIQYF. CDR3 DNA sequence: TGTGCCAGCAGCTTAGAGGTTGGGGCCAAAAACATTCAGTACTTC.

This clonotype was seen at least ten times. The CDR3 is CSASRTGARTEAFF. In DNA form, the CDR3 reads TGCAGTGCTTCCAGGACAGGGGCGAGGACTGAAGCTTTCTTT. The V call is TRBV20-1, the J call TRBJ1-1; 9 bases agree with TRBD1. V was pared by 5 bases and J by 5 bases, with 9 bases of the junction left unmatched. The germline CDR1 and CDR2 sequences are DFQATT and SNEGSKA (reference sequence). This CDR3 contains 14 residues.

This clonotype was detected many times. The chain is built from TRBV12-3 or TRBV12-4 and TRBJ2-7; possibly TRBD1 for D (6 bases). Trimming removed 7 bases from V and 0 bases from J, with 13 bases in between. The length of the CDR3 is 14 residues. The CDR3 here is CASNLQGSSYEQYF. In DNA, the CDR3 is TGTGCCAGCAACCTACAGGGATCCTCCTACGAGCAGTACTTC.

The table lists this clonotype with many counts. V usage is TRBV25-1 and J usage is TRBJ1-1; D is undetermined. This CDR3 contains 12 residues. CDR1 and CDR2 (germline): MGHDK, SYGVNS. V lost 4 bases to trimming and J lost 3 bases, with 6 bases between them. The CDR3, as DNA: TGTGCCAGCAGTGGGTGGGACACTGAAGCTTTCTTT. It yields the protein CASSGWDTEAFF.

This clonotype was counted between two and nine times. The chain recombines TRBV6-2 or TRBV6-3 with TRBJ2-5; 13 nucleotides match TRBD2. The CDR3 is 17 residues long. V lost 6 bases, J lost 0 bases, and 7 bases stayed unmatched. Germline V gene sequence: CDR1 MNHEY, CDR2 SVGEGT. CDR3 in DNA: TGTGCCAGCAGCCGACTAGCGGGGGGCCAGTACCAAGAGACCCAGTACTTC. Translated, it gives CASSRLAGGQYQETQYF.

This clonotype was found many times. This chain uses TRBV29-1 with TRBJ1-2; D unclear. The CDR3 extends over 11 amino acids. Germline V gene data show CDR1 as SQVTM and CDR2 as ANQGSEA. V lost 1 base and J 4 bases, leaving 4 bases between the germline ends. The CDR3, as DNA: TGCAGCGTTGAAGCGTCCTATGGCTACACCTTC. Its translation: CSVEASYGYTF.

This clonotype has a count of ten or more. This chain connects TRBV28 to TRBJ1-5; D possibly corresponds to TRBD1 (5 bases). V shed 1 base and J shed 0 bases, with 13 bases lying between them. Germline-derived CDR1 and CDR2 are MDHEN and SYDVKM. There are 17 residues in the CDR3. The CDR3 protein is CASSLSYGAFSNQPQHF. DNA for the CDR3: TGTGCCAGCAGTTTATCGTATGGGGCGTTTAGCAATCAGCCCCAGCATTTT.

This clonotype was detected many times. V gene TRBV12-3 or TRBV12-4 combines with J gene TRBJ2-2; no definite D call. V lost 7 bases to trimming and J lost 2 bases, with 17 bases between them. The CDR3 extends over 16 amino acids. CDR3 nucleotides: TGTGCCAGCACTCCCATGGCCACGGATAACACCGGGGAGCTGTTTTTT. Translated: CASTPMATDNTGELFF.